Listed below are T cell receptor beta chains from one sample, sequenced in a study of CD8 T cells in ankylosing spondylitis. TCRdb processed the 5' RACE reads anew with MiXCR; each CDR3 protein has one entry. The repertoire holds some 840,000 distinct CDR3 sequences, with approximately 12% as singletons. The sequenced sample consisted of blood, either unsorted or a sorted T cell fraction (not recorded which). Every receptor here comes from a male donor with ankylosing spondylitis. Both conserved end residues are trimmed from each CDR3. The order of the fields is J gene, D gene, V gene, CDR3 protein. A D gene is named only where the DNA matches it firmly.

j_gene: TRBJ2-5
d_gene: -
v_gene: TRBV2
CDR3aa: ASSGEAGETQY

j_gene: TRBJ1-5
d_gene: -
v_gene: TRBV10-3
CDR3aa: AISESRGQYSNQPQH

j_gene: TRBJ2-5
d_gene: -
v_gene: TRBV12-3/TRBV12-4
CDR3aa: ASTLERSAPGGTQY

j_gene: TRBJ2-7
d_gene: -
v_gene: TRBV18
CDR3aa: ASSPPKRQPTYEQY

j_gene: TRBJ2-7
d_gene: -
v_gene: TRBV6-6
CDR3aa: ASSTDEGEQY

j_gene: TRBJ2-3
d_gene: TRBD2
v_gene: TRBV4-3
CDR3aa: ASSQAVSGTDTQY

j_gene: TRBJ2-3
d_gene: -
v_gene: TRBV29-1
CDR3aa: SGTGIFTDTQY

j_gene: TRBJ1-1
d_gene: -
v_gene: TRBV20-1
CDR3aa: SARDILNTEAF

j_gene: TRBJ1-5
d_gene: TRBD1
v_gene: TRBV4-2
CDR3aa: ASGKTGREQPQH

j_gene: TRBJ2-7
d_gene: -
v_gene: TRBV5-1
CDR3aa: ASNHRDSKPYEQY

j_gene: TRBJ2-1
d_gene: -
v_gene: TRBV12-3/TRBV12-4
CDR3aa: ASAGYNEQF

j_gene: TRBJ2-3
d_gene: -
v_gene: TRBV20-1
CDR3aa: SARFQGSTDTQY

j_gene: TRBJ2-1
d_gene: TRBD2
v_gene: TRBV5-1
CDR3aa: ASSGDSGRSYNEQF

j_gene: TRBJ2-2
d_gene: TRBD1
v_gene: TRBV6-1
CDR3aa: ASSPLSTGAGELF

j_gene: TRBJ2-5
d_gene: -
v_gene: TRBV6-5
CDR3aa: ASSYGVGPQETQY

j_gene: TRBJ2-2
d_gene: -
v_gene: TRBV28
CDR3aa: ASLVGNTGELF

j_gene: TRBJ1-6
d_gene: TRBD1
v_gene: TRBV10-3
CDR3aa: AISRTGRNSPLH

j_gene: TRBJ2-7
d_gene: -
v_gene: TRBV9
CDR3aa: ASSVEGRSYEQY

j_gene: TRBJ1-3
d_gene: -
v_gene: TRBV9
CDR3aa: ASSVGSPGNTIY

j_gene: TRBJ2-7
d_gene: -
v_gene: TRBV20-1
CDR3aa: SARDPSDRRD

j_gene: TRBJ2-2
d_gene: TRBD2
v_gene: TRBV9
CDR3aa: ASSVRGGKGIGELF

j_gene: TRBJ2-1
d_gene: -
v_gene: TRBV27
CDR3aa: ASSLGWEANEQF

j_gene: TRBJ1-5
d_gene: -
v_gene: TRBV20-1
CDR3aa: SASQGLENNQPQH

j_gene: TRBJ2-1
d_gene: -
v_gene: TRBV24-1
CDR3aa: ATSDLRRESSYNEQF

j_gene: TRBJ2-5
d_gene: TRBD1
v_gene: TRBV9
CDR3aa: ASTQQGGKETQY

j_gene: TRBJ2-7
d_gene: TRBD2
v_gene: TRBV7-8
CDR3aa: ASSPAAGGAWEQY

j_gene: TRBJ2-7
d_gene: TRBD1
v_gene: TRBV7-2
CDR3aa: ASSQRGQPYEQY

j_gene: TRBJ1-1
d_gene: -
v_gene: TRBV5-5
CDR3aa: ASFKDFLGTEAF

j_gene: TRBJ2-3
d_gene: -
v_gene: TRBV5-1
CDR3aa: ASSLTPSDTQY

j_gene: TRBJ2-4
d_gene: -
v_gene: TRBV7-8
CDR3aa: ASSSITEDAIQY

j_gene: TRBJ2-3
d_gene: TRBD2
v_gene: TRBV7-6
CDR3aa: ASSLPPRLAGVAGTDTQY

j_gene: TRBJ1-5
d_gene: -
v_gene: TRBV29-1
CDR3aa: SVVMDVGQPQH

j_gene: TRBJ1-2
d_gene: -
v_gene: TRBV24-1
CDR3aa: ATSDRRSGYT

j_gene: TRBJ2-7
d_gene: -
v_gene: TRBV27
CDR3aa: ASSPSLAAYEQY

j_gene: TRBJ2-7
d_gene: -
v_gene: TRBV27
CDR3aa: ASSITPGTPYEQY

j_gene: TRBJ1-6
d_gene: -
v_gene: TRBV27
CDR3aa: ASSSPRSSYNSPLH

j_gene: TRBJ2-1
d_gene: -
v_gene: TRBV20-1
CDR3aa: SALPDLYNEQF

j_gene: TRBJ1-5
d_gene: -
v_gene: TRBV12-3/TRBV12-4
CDR3aa: ASSLMRDQPQH

j_gene: TRBJ2-2
d_gene: -
v_gene: TRBV7-2
CDR3aa: ASSLGARQGEELF

j_gene: TRBJ2-1
d_gene: TRBD1
v_gene: TRBV11-3
CDR3aa: ASSSRTGYGYNEQF

j_gene: TRBJ2-1
d_gene: -
v_gene: TRBV20-1
CDR3aa: SASSRGSSYNEQF

j_gene: TRBJ2-1
d_gene: TRBD2
v_gene: TRBV11-2
CDR3aa: ASSLDVAASGLRYNEQF

j_gene: TRBJ2-7
d_gene: TRBD2
v_gene: TRBV20-1
CDR3aa: SARIPGLAASYEQY

j_gene: TRBJ2-3
d_gene: -
v_gene: TRBV20-1
CDR3aa: SARSVGTDTQY

j_gene: TRBJ2-3
d_gene: TRBD2
v_gene: TRBV6-1
CDR3aa: ASRLRQAGGATQY

j_gene: TRBJ2-7
d_gene: TRBD1
v_gene: TRBV5-1
CDR3aa: ASSSHRDRVSEQY

j_gene: TRBJ1-4
d_gene: -
v_gene: TRBV7-9
CDR3aa: ASSLNPNEKLF

j_gene: TRBJ2-5
d_gene: TRBD2
v_gene: TRBV5-1
CDR3aa: ASSLGLAERGETQY

j_gene: TRBJ2-5
d_gene: -
v_gene: TRBV6-2/TRBV6-3
CDR3aa: ASSYLYQETQY